The clone carrying this TCR beta chain was detected only a few times. Its cognate antigen is unknown. The Oncomine TCR Beta short-read assay generated sequence data from the DNA of cultured CD4+ T cells. Each CDR3 protein gets one entry after TCRdb re-called the PCR reads with MiXCR. This sample yields about 14,000 distinct CDR3 sequences, of which 30% to 50% are seen a single time; 10% belongs to the top ten. The data stem from a study of vaccination and CD4 T cells after COVID-19. Across the whole study: Overlapping spike peptides from SARS-CoV-2, HCoV-NL63, HCoV-OC43 and HCoV-229E served to stimulate the cells.

CDR1 and CDR2 from the germline V gene are SGHTA and FQGTGA. The CDR3 spans 13 residues. The ends lost 8 bases at V and 5 bases at J; junction bases unmatched: 7. Regarding treatment: approximately nine-day PBMC culture with coronavirus spike peptide pools or control peptides (ViraFEST assay). Study-wide results and limits: Median counts of SARS-CoV-2-reactive clonotypes increased from roughly 21 to 40; this difference was not significant. Early post-infection timepoints were missing, and relatively few convalescent patients were studied.

The specimen was CD4+ T cells from blood, cultured in vitro. The source is a human donor who had recovered from COVID-19. The chain carries TRBV7-3 and TRBJ2-3; TRBD1 aligns across 7 bases. CDR3 DNA: TGTGCCAGCGGGCAGGGGGTAGGAGATACGCAGTATTTT. It is translated as CASGQGVGDTQYF.